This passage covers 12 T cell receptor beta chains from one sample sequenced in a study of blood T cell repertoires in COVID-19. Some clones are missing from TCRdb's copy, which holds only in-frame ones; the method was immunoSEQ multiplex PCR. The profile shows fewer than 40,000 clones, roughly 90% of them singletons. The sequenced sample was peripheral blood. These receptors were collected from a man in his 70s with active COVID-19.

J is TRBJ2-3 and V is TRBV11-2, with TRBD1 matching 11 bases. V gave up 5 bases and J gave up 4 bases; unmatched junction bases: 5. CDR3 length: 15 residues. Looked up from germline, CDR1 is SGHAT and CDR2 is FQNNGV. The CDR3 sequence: CASSQDRGRADTQYF. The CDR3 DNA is TGTGCCAGCAGCCAGGACAGGGGGCGCGCAGATACGCAGTATTTT.

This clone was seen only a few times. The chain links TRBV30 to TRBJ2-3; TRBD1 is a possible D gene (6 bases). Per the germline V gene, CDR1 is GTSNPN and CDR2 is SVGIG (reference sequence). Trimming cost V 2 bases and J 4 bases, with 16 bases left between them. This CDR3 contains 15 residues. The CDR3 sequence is CAWSLGQGRPDTQYF. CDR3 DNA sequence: TGTGCCTGGAGTTTGGGGCAGGGGCGGCCAGATACGCAGTATTTT.

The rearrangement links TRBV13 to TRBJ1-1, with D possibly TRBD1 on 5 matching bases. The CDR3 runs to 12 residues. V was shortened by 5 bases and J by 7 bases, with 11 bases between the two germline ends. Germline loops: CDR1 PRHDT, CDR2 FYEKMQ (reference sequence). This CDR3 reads CASSGGSSEAFF. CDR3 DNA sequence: TGTGCCAGCAGCGGGGGGTCGAGTGAAGCTTTCTTT. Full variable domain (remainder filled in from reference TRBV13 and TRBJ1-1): AAGVIQSPRHLIKEKRETATLKCYPIPRHDTVYWYQQGPGQDPQFLISFYEKMQSDKGSIPDRFSAQQFSDYHSELNMSSLELGDSALYFCASSGGSSEAFFGQGTRLTVV.

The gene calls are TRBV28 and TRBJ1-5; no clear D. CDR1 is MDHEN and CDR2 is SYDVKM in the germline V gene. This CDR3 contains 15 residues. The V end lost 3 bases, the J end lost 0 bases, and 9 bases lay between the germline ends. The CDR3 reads CASSFKLYSNQPQHF. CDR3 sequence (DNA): TGTGCCAGCAGTTTTAAGCTTTATAGCAATCAGCCCCAGCATTTT.

The CDR3 DNA reads as TGTGCCAGCAGTTACAGGAGCGGGAGTCCAGATACGCAGTATTTT. Its translation is CASSYRSGSPDTQYF. The chain employs TRBV6-2 or TRBV6-3 and TRBJ2-3; 8 bases fit TRBD2. CDR1 is MNHEY and CDR2 is SVGEGT in the germline V gene. There are 15 residues in the CDR3. V trimming: 2 bases; J trimming: 4 bases; junction bases outside the gene matches: 5.

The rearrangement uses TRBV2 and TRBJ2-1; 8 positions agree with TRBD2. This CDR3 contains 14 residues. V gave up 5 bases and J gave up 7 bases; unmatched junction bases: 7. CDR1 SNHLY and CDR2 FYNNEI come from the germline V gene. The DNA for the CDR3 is TGTGCCAGCAGTCCGACTAGCGTTAGTAATGAGCAGTTCTTC. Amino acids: CASSPTSVSNEQFF. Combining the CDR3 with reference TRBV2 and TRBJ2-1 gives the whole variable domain EPEVTQTPSHQVTQMGQEVILRCVPISNHLYFYWYRQILGQKVEFLVSFYNNEISEKSEIFDDQFSVERPDGSNFTLKIRSTKLEDSAMYFCASSPTSVSNEQFFGPGTRLTVL.

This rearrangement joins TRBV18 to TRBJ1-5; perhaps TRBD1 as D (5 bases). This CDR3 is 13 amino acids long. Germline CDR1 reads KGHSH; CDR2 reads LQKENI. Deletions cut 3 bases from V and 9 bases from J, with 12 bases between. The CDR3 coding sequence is TGTGCCAGCTCACCCCCGGGGGGAGCGCCCCAGCATTTT. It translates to CASSPPGGAPQHF.

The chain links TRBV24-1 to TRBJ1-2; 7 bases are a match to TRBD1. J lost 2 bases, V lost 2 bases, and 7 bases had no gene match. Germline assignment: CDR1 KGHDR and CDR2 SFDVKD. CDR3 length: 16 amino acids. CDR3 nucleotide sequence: TGTGCCACCAGTGATTCCAGGGGGTTTCCCAACTATGGCTACACCTTC. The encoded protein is CATSDSRGFPNYGYTF.

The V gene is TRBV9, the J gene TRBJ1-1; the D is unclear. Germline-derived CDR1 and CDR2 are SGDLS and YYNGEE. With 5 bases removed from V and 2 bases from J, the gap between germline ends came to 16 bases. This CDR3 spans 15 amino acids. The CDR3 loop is CASRARRRENTEAFF. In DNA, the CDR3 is TGTGCCAGCAGGGCACGTCGACGGGAAAACACTGAAGCTTTCTTT.

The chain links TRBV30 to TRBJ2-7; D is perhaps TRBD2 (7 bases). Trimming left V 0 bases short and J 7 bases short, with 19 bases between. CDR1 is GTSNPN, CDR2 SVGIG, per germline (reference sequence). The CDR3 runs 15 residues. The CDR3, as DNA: TGTGCCTGGAGTGTTCGTACCGCGGGGGCTGGGGAGCAGTACTTC. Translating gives CAWSVRTAGAGEQYF.

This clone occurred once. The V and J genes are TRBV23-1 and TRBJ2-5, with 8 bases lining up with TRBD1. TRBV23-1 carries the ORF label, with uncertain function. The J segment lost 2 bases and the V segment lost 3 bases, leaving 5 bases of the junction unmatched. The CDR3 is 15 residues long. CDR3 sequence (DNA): TGCGCCAGCAGTCAGCCGGGACAGGTACAAGAGACCCAGTACTTC. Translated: CASSQPGQVQETQYF.

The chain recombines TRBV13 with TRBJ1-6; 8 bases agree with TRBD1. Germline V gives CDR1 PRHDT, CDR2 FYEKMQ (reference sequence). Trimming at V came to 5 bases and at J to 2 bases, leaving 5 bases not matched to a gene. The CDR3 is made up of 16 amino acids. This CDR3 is CASSRDRGTYNSPLHF. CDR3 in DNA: TGTGCCAGCAGCCGTGACAGGGGAACCTATAATTCACCCCTCCACTTT.